The 3 T cell receptor beta chains in this list originate from one sample, sequenced in a study of blood T cell repertoires in COVID-19. Sequencing used immunoSEQ multiplex PCR; TCRdb keeps in-frame clones, though not all of them. Of more than 85,000 clones in the sample, around 82% are singletons; the top ten hold around 4%. Sequencing was done on a sample of peripheral blood. The receptors originated from a human donor in a cohort sampled during active or convalescent COVID-19.

This clone was observed a few times. This chain links TRBV5-1 with TRBJ2-1, with 10 bases identical to TRBD2. The CDR3 is 15 residues long. The junction had 0 bases not matched to a gene; V was cut back by 0 bases and J by 3 bases. From germline, CDR1 is SGHRS and CDR2 YFSETQ. In nucleotides, the CDR3 is TGCGCCAGCAGCTTGGCTAGCGGGGGCTACAATGAGCAGTTCTTC. Translation gives CASSLASGGYNEQFF.

This chain connects TRBV6-5 to TRBJ1-1, with D perhaps TRBD1 (6 bases). The ends were cut back, 7 bases at V and 5 bases at J, with 14 bases in the middle. This CDR3 has 13 amino acids. Germline CDR1 is MNHEY and CDR2 is SVGAGI. The CDR3 here is CASNTGRGTEAFF. For the CDR3, the DNA is TGTGCCAGCAACACAGGGAGGGGGACTGAAGCTTTCTTT.

The rearrangement joins TRBV5-6 to TRBJ1-3; no firm D call. The ends were cut back, 4 bases at V and 1 base at J, with 9 bases in the middle. The CDR3 runs 14 residues. CDR1 and CDR2 (germline): SGHDT, YYEEEE. The CDR3 loop reads CASSLRGSGNTIYF. The CDR3 nucleotides read TGTGCCAGCAGCCTGCGGGGATCTGGAAACACCATATATTTT.